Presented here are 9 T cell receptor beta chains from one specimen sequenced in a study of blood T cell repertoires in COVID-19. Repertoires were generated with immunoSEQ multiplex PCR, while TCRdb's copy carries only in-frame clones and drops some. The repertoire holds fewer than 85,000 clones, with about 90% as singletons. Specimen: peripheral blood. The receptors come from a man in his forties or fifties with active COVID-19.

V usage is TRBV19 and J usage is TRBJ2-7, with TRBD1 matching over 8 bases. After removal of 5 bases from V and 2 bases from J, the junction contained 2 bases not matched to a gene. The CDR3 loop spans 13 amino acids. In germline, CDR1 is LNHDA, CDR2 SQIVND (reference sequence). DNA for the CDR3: TGTGCCAGTAGTGTGGGACAGGCCTACGAGCAGTACTTC. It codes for CASSVGQAYEQYF.

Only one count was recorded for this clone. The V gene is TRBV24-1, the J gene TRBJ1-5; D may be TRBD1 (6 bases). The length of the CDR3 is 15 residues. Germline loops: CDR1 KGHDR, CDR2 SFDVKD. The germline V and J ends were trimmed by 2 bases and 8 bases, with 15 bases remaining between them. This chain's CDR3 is CATSDSEGVGKPQHF. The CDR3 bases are TGTGCCACCAGTGATTCTGAGGGGGTTGGGAAGCCCCAGCATTTT.

CDR3: CASSLAGGATTGELFF. The CDR3 DNA sequence: TGTGCCAGCAGCTTAGCGGGAGGGGCGACTACCGGGGAGCTGTTTTTT. This rearrangement joins TRBV11-1 to TRBJ2-2; 7 nucleotides agree with TRBD2. Trimming removed 0 bases from V and 5 bases from J; junction bases left unmatched: 6. Germline assignment: CDR1 SGHAT and CDR2 FQDESV (reference sequence). The CDR3 runs 16 residues.

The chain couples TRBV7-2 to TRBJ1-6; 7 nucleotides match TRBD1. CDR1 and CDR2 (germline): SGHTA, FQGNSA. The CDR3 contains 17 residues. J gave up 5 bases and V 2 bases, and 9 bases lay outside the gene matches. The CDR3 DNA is TGTGCCAGCAGCTTAACGGGACAGCTCCTCAATAATTCACCCCTCCACTTT. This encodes CASSLTGQLLNNSPLHF.

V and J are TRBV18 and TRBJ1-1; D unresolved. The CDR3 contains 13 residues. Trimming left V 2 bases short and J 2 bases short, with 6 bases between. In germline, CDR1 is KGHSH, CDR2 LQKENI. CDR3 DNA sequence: TGTGCCAGCTCACCAGCAACTAACACTGAAGCTTTCTTT. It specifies CASSPATNTEAFF.

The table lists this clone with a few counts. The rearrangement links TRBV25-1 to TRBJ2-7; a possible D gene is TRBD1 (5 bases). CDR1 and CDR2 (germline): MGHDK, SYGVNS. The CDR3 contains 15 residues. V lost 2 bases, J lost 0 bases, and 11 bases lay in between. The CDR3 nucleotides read TGTGCCAGCAGTGAACCCTCGGACAACTCCTACGAGCAGTACTTC. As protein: CASSEPSDNSYEQYF.

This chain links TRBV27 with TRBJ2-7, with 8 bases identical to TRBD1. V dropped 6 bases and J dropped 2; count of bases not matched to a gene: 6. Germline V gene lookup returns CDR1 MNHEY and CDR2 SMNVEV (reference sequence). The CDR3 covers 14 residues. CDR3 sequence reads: CASSRPGQAYEQYF. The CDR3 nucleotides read TGTGCCAGCAGCAGACCGGGACAGGCCTACGAGCAGTACTTC.

Written as DNA, the CDR3 is TGTGCCAGCAGCTCCCGGGGTTATAGCACAGATACGCAGTATTTT. Protein product: CASSSRGYSTDTQYF. This rearrangement joins TRBV11-2 to TRBJ2-3, with a tentative D call TRBD2 (5 bases). Germline assignment: CDR1 SGHAT and CDR2 FQNNGV. Trimming pared 4 bases from V and 0 bases from J, leaving 11 bases between. CDR3 length: 15 amino acids.

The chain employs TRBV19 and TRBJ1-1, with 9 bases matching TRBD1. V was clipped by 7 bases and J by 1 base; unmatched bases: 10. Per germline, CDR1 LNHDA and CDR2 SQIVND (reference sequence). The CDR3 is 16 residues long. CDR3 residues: CASTHRTGARNTEAFF. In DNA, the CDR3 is TGTGCCAGTACCCACAGGACAGGGGCGCGGAACACTGAAGCTTTCTTT.